The clone carrying this TCR beta chain was counted only a few times. This entry comes from a study of regulatory T cells in long-lasting Graves disease. Building of the TCR beta libraries involved iRepertoire HTBI primers and Arm-PCR of CDR3 regions. TCRdb called the multiplex PCR reads again in MiXCR, with one record for every CDR3 protein. The sample gives under 300,000 distinct CDR3 sequences, 20% of which show up once; over 11% is in the top ten. Germline V gene data show CDR1 as SNHLY and CDR2 as FYNNEI. V lost 6 bases to trimming and J lost 6 bases; unmatched junction nucleotides: 7. CDR3 length: 15 residues. Described time point: newly diagnosed GD, antithyroid drugs for less than 3 months. The TCR library was prepared using RNA isolated from PBMCs.

V is TRBV2 and J is TRBJ2-1, with 11 bases aligning to TRBD2. The sequencing used peripheral blood mononuclear cells (PBMCs), collected at new diagnosis, from a patient treated with antithyroid drugs. The TCR sequence derives from a female donor with Graves disease. Here the CDR3 DNA reads TGTGCCAGCAGCCAACTAGCGGGAGTAATCAATGAGCAGTTCTTC. Encoded protein: CASSQLAGVINEQFF.